This is a list of T cell receptor beta chains from one sample in a study of shared clonotypes between healthy human individuals. Only in-frame clones appear in the TCRdb table, and some are missing; sequencing was by immunoSEQ multiplex PCR. The sample contains millions of clones, 85% to 95% of which appear only once. The specimen was naive CD4+ T cells sorted from blood. The receptors were sampled from a man aged 18 to 29 in good health. Both conserved end residues are part of each CDR3. Each record gives: clone size, J gene, V gene, D gene, CDR3 DNA, CDR3 protein. D genes are given only for firm matches. Rows give clone size only sometimes, using once, few, many, or a class for an expanded clone.

clone size: -; J gene: TRBJ2-3; V gene: TRBV10-3; D gene: TRBD1; CDR3 DNA: TGTGCCATCAGAGGACAGGGGGCAGAAGATACGCAGTATTTT; CDR3 protein: CAIRGQGAEDTQYF
clone size: -; J gene: TRBJ1-1; V gene: TRBV11-2; D gene: -; CDR3 DNA: TGTGCCAGCAGCTTAAGTAGGACAGTACGGAACACTGAAGCTTTCTTT; CDR3 protein: CASSLSRTVRNTEAFF
clone size: -; J gene: TRBJ2-3; V gene: TRBV5-1; D gene: TRBD2; CDR3 DNA: TGCGCCAGTCGACTAGCGGGAAGCACAGATACGCAGTATTTT; CDR3 protein: CASRLAGSTDTQYF
clone size: -; J gene: TRBJ2-5; V gene: TRBV6-5; D gene: -; CDR3 DNA: TGTGCCAGCAGAAAACCGGGCGCGGGAAAAGAGACCCAGTACTTC; CDR3 protein: CASRKPGAGKETQYF
clone size: -; J gene: TRBJ2-5; V gene: TRBV10-3; D gene: -; CDR3 DNA: TGTGCCATCAGTGAGTCTGCAGGGACTCAAGAGACCCAGTACTTC; CDR3 protein: CAISESAGTQETQYF
clone size: -; J gene: TRBJ2-5; V gene: TRBV6-1; D gene: TRBD1; CDR3 DNA: TGTGCCAGCAGTGCAACCCCCGGGACAGGGCGTCAGGAGACCCAGTACTTC; CDR3 protein: CASSATPGTGRQETQYF
clone size: -; J gene: TRBJ2-7; V gene: TRBV9; D gene: -; CDR3 DNA: TGTGCCAGCAGCGTAGACAGCGGAGGCAACTACGAGCAGTACTTC; CDR3 protein: CASSVDSGGNYEQYF
clone size: once; J gene: TRBJ2-4; V gene: TRBV28; D gene: TRBD2; CDR3 DNA: TGTGCCAGCAGTTCTATGGGACTAGCGGGGGCAAAAAACATTCAGTACTTC; CDR3 protein: CASSSMGLAGAKNIQYF
clone size: -; J gene: TRBJ2-7; V gene: TRBV7-2; D gene: TRBD2; CDR3 DNA: TGTGCCAGCAGCTCGGCCGGGGGGGGCCCCTACGAGCAGTACTTC; CDR3 protein: CASSSAGGGPYEQYF
clone size: -; J gene: TRBJ1-2; V gene: TRBV27; D gene: TRBD1; CDR3 DNA: TGTGCCAGCAGTCCAGTAATAGACAGGGGACGAGGCTACACCTTC; CDR3 protein: CASSPVIDRGRGYTF
clone size: -; J gene: TRBJ2-3; V gene: TRBV6-5; D gene: -; CDR3 DNA: TGTGCCAGCAGAAGAGCGGATACGCAGTATTTT; CDR3 protein: CASRRADTQYF
clone size: -; J gene: TRBJ1-6; V gene: TRBV19; D gene: TRBD1; CDR3 DNA: TGTGCCAGTAGTAAGGACAGGGGCGTGAAAAATTCACCCCTCCACTTT; CDR3 protein: CASSKDRGVKNSPLHF
clone size: once; J gene: TRBJ2-1; V gene: TRBV9; D gene: -; CDR3 DNA: TGTGCCAGCAGCGTAGAGTGGACAGTTTACAATGAGCAGTTCTTC; CDR3 protein: CASSVEWTVYNEQFF
clone size: -; J gene: TRBJ2-7; V gene: TRBV21-1; D gene: -; CDR3 DNA: TGTGCCAGCAGCAAAAATGCGCGGAGCTCCTACGAGCAGTACTTC; CDR3 protein: CASSKNARSSYEQYF
clone size: -; J gene: TRBJ1-1; V gene: TRBV19; D gene: -; CDR3 DNA: TGTGCCAGTAGTATTGTCTTTGGGAACACTGAAGCTTTCTTT; CDR3 protein: CASSIVFGNTEAFF
clone size: -; J gene: TRBJ2-2; V gene: TRBV4-1; D gene: TRBD2; CDR3 DNA: TGCGCCAGCAGCCAAGAGGAAGCGGGGGCCCCAACCGGGGAGCTGTTTTTT; CDR3 protein: CASSQEEAGAPTGELFF
clone size: -; J gene: TRBJ1-4; V gene: TRBV7-9; D gene: TRBD1; CDR3 DNA: TGTGCCAGCAGCTTAGTATCAGGGGGGAGTGAAAAACTGTTTTTT; CDR3 protein: CASSLVSGGSEKLFF
clone size: -; J gene: TRBJ2-5; V gene: TRBV7-9; D gene: TRBD2; CDR3 DNA: TGTGCCAGCAGCCCCGGGACTAGCGGGGGGAACCAAGAGACCCAGTACTTC; CDR3 protein: CASSPGTSGGNQETQYF
clone size: -; J gene: TRBJ1-2; V gene: TRBV28; D gene: -; CDR3 DNA: TGTGCCAGCAGTTTTATCGAGGTGGACTATGGCTACACCTTC; CDR3 protein: CASSFIEVDYGYTF
clone size: -; J gene: TRBJ1-2; V gene: TRBV12-2; D gene: -; CDR3 DNA: TGTGCAAGTCGCCCAAGGAGGGGGTATGGCTACACCTTC; CDR3 protein: CASRPRRGYGYTF
clone size: -; J gene: TRBJ2-4; V gene: TRBV30; D gene: TRBD1; CDR3 DNA: TGTGCCTGGAGTACAGGACAGGGGGATAGAAACATTCAGTACTTC; CDR3 protein: CAWSTGQGDRNIQYF
clone size: -; J gene: TRBJ1-1; V gene: TRBV18; D gene: -; CDR3 DNA: TGTGCCAGCTCAGCCGAGCAGAACACTGAAGCTTTCTTT; CDR3 protein: CASSAEQNTEAFF
clone size: -; J gene: TRBJ1-1; V gene: TRBV18; D gene: -; CDR3 DNA: TGTGCCAGCTCACTAGGGGGGGGAATGAACACTGAAGCTTTCTTT; CDR3 protein: CASSLGGGMNTEAFF
clone size: -; J gene: TRBJ1-2; V gene: TRBV7-8; D gene: TRBD1; CDR3 DNA: TGTGCCAGCAGCCCCGGACAGGAGCATTTCGCACGGCGTGGCTACACCTTC; CDR3 protein: CASSPGQEHFARRGYTF
clone size: -; J gene: TRBJ2-3; V gene: TRBV30; D gene: -; CDR3 DNA: TGTGCCTGGAGATCGGGGCGCTTGAACACAGATACGCAGTATTTT; CDR3 protein: CAWRSGRLNTDTQYF
clone size: -; J gene: TRBJ2-1; V gene: TRBV30; D gene: -; CDR3 DNA: TGTGCCTGGAGTGTATCAGTAAGGCAGTTCTTC; CDR3 protein: CAWSVSVRQFF
clone size: few; J gene: TRBJ2-4; V gene: TRBV5-6; D gene: -; CDR3 DNA: TGTGCCAGCAGCTTGACCCAGGGGTCCAAAAACATTCAGTACTTC; CDR3 protein: CASSLTQGSKNIQYF
clone size: -; J gene: TRBJ2-1; V gene: TRBV6-5; D gene: TRBD1; CDR3 DNA: TGTGCCAGCAGTTCGCCGGGACAGGGGATCAATGAGCAGTTCTTC; CDR3 protein: CASSSPGQGINEQFF
clone size: -; J gene: TRBJ2-2; V gene: TRBV7-2; D gene: -; CDR3 DNA: TGTGCCAGCAGCTTAAACACCGGGGAGCTGTTTTTT; CDR3 protein: CASSLNTGELFF
clone size: -; J gene: TRBJ1-6; V gene: TRBV10-1; D gene: -; CDR3 DNA: TGCGCCAGCAGTGAGGGGAGCTCCTATAATTCACCCCTCCACTTT; CDR3 protein: CASSEGSSYNSPLHF
clone size: -; J gene: TRBJ1-1; V gene: TRBV7-9; D gene: -; CDR3 DNA: TGTGCCAGCAGCTTAAGCGGGACGCTACTTAACACTGAAGCTTTCTTT; CDR3 protein: CASSLSGTLLNTEAFF
clone size: -; J gene: TRBJ2-7; V gene: TRBV18; D gene: TRBD2; CDR3 DNA: TGTGCCAGCTCACCAAAGAATAGGACTAGCGGGAGCGAAGAGCAGTACTTC; CDR3 protein: CASSPKNRTSGSEEQYF
clone size: -; J gene: TRBJ2-7; V gene: TRBV28; D gene: -; CDR3 DNA: TGTGCCAGCAGCCCCAGGGGCGGGACTCCTACGGGGGAGCAGTACTTC; CDR3 protein: CASSPRGGTPTGEQYF
clone size: once; J gene: TRBJ2-7; V gene: TRBV7-2; D gene: TRBD2; CDR3 DNA: TGTGCCAGCAGCTGGGCTAGCGGGTCCAGCTCCTACGAGCAGTACTTC; CDR3 protein: CASSWASGSSSYEQYF
clone size: -; J gene: TRBJ2-7; V gene: TRBV25-1; D gene: TRBD1; CDR3 DNA: TGTGCCAGCAGTGATTACGGACAGGGGGCCTACGAGCAGTACTTC; CDR3 protein: CASSDYGQGAYEQYF
clone size: -; J gene: TRBJ2-1; V gene: TRBV5-1; D gene: TRBD1; CDR3 DNA: TGCGCCAGCAGCTTGGCCGAGACAGGGTTGCATGAGCAGTTCTTC; CDR3 protein: CASSLAETGLHEQFF
clone size: -; J gene: TRBJ1-1; V gene: TRBV29-1; D gene: -; CDR3 DNA: TGCGGATCCTATGGGTCGGGTAACGTATTTCAGGTCTCTGAAGCTTTCTTT; CDR3 protein: CGSYGSGNVFQVSEAFF
clone size: -; J gene: TRBJ2-1; V gene: TRBV30; D gene: -; CDR3 DNA: TGTGCCTGGAGTACGGCCGACTACAATGAGCAGTTCTTC; CDR3 protein: CAWSTADYNEQFF
clone size: -; J gene: TRBJ2-7; V gene: TRBV25-1; D gene: TRBD1; CDR3 DNA: TGTGCCAGCAGTCCACTACAGGGGGTTAGTGGCGAGCAGTACTTC; CDR3 protein: CASSPLQGVSGEQYF
clone size: -; J gene: TRBJ1-2; V gene: TRBV7-8; D gene: -; CDR3 DNA: TGTGCCAGCAGCTTAGCCCCGGACAGCTGGGGCTACACCTTC; CDR3 protein: CASSLAPDSWGYTF